This T cell receptor (beta chain) is from a study of blood T cell repertoires in COVID-19. CDR1 is LNHDA, CDR2 SQIVND, per germline (reference sequence). The CDR3 loop spans 15 amino acids. V dropped 0 bases and J dropped 10; count of bases not matched to a gene: 6. In the authors' methods: How many nucleated cells were present was estimated from reference gene primer amplification. Libraries were prepared by immunoSEQ multiplex PCR; TCRdb keeps only in-frame clonotypes and omits some of them. The V and J calls and clone size were taken over from that table, and D and trimming were inferred from the DNA. The sample holds about 240,000 clones; approximately 86% are singletons and the top ten take around 2.9%.

The V gene is TRBV19, the J gene TRBJ1-6; TRBD1 matches at 7 bases. The specimen was peripheral blood. This receptor was identified in a woman aged 25 to 39 who had recovered from COVID-19. The chain's CDR3 is CASSIDPDRASPLHF. CDR3 bases: TGTGCCAGTAGTATAGATCCCGACAGGGCATCACCCCTCCACTTT.